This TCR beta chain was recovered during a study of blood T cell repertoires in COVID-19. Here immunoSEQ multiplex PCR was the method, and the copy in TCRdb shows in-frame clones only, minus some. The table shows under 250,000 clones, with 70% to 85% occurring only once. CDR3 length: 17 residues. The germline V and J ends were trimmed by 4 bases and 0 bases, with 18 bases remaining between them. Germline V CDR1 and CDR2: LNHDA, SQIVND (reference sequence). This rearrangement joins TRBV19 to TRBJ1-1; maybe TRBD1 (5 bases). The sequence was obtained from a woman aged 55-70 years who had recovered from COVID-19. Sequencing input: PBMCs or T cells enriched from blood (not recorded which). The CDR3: CASSREGRRVLNTEAFF. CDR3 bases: TGTGCCAGTAGTAGGGAGGGGAGAAGGGTTCTGAACACTGAAGCTTTCTTT.